This T cell receptor (beta chain) was identified during a study of blood T cell repertoires in COVID-19. Overall study: COVID-19 samples, acute and convalescent, were from the United States, Italy and Spain. T cells, B-cell-depleted T cells, or PBMCs provided the cDNA or gDNA that served as material.

The germline V gene encodes CDR1 KGHSH and CDR2 LQKENI. The CDR3 has 12 amino acids. Trimming took off 5 bases at V and 4 bases at J, with 9 bases between the two ends. In the original analysis: Amplifying reference gene primers gave estimates of nucleated cell counts. Assay: immunoSEQ multiplex PCR; the TCRdb copy retains only in-frame clones and omits some. V and J calls and clone size are as listed in that table; D and trimming were resolved from the DNA. This table holds about 260,000 clones, approximately 80% found once. In the case of this clone: The identical CDR3 is also encoded by other nucleotide sequences in the sample.

V usage is TRBV18 and J usage is TRBJ2-7; D perhaps matches TRBD1 (6 bases). The sequence was collected from a man aged 60-69 years with acute or convalescent COVID-19. Sequencing used peripheral blood. The chain's CDR3 is CASSGTLYEQYF. CDR3 bases: TGTGCCAGCTCAGGGACACTTTACGAGCAGTACTTC.